The rows below give T cell receptor beta chains drawn from one sample of a study of control samples from healthy donors and cancer patients. The method was immunoSEQ multiplex PCR; TCRdb's version includes in-frame clones alone and lacks a portion of them. The table has 120,000 to 150,000 clones, about nine tenths seen once. The sequenced sample consisted of blood. The receptors stem from a woman under 40 in good health. Both conserved end residues are part of each CDR3. A D gene is named only where the DNA matches it firmly. Clone size is stated in some rows and not others, as once, few, many or a class when expanded.

DNA: TGCGCCAGCAGATCGGACGGCCGCGGGTCCTATAATTCACCCCTCCACTTT
CDR3: CASRSDGRGSYNSPLHF
size: once
J: TRBJ1-6
V: TRBV5-1
D: NA

DNA: TGTGCCAGCAGCACTCACCCGGTGGCGGGAGAAAAACTGTTTTTT
CDR3: CASSTHPVAGEKLFF
size: NA
J: TRBJ1-4
V: TRBV7-2
D: NA

DNA: TGCGCCAGCAGCTTGAGAGGGGGCCCTCATACAACTAATGAAAAACTGTTTTTT
CDR3: CASSLRGGPHTTNEKLFF
size: NA
J: TRBJ1-4
V: TRBV5-1
D: TRBD1

DNA: TGTGCCAGTGATCGGGGTACTAATTCACCCCTCCACTTT
CDR3: CASDRGTNSPLHF
size: few
J: TRBJ1-6
V: TRBV9
D: NA

DNA: TGCGCCAGCAGCTGGGGACAGGCCCAGGCCACTGAAGCTTTCTTT
CDR3: CASSWGQAQATEAFF
size: NA
J: TRBJ1-1
V: TRBV5-1
D: TRBD1

DNA: TGTGCCAGCAGCGTAGCGGGACACCCCTACGAGCAGTACTTC
CDR3: CASSVAGHPYEQYF
size: NA
J: TRBJ2-7
V: TRBV9
D: NA

DNA: TGTGCCAGTACCCTTCAGGCGGGTAGCAATCAGCCCCAGCATTTT
CDR3: CASTLQAGSNQPQHF
size: NA
J: TRBJ1-5
V: TRBV19
D: NA

DNA: TGCGCCAGCAGCTTGGCGGAGGACAGGGTTAACAATGAGCAGTTCTTC
CDR3: CASSLAEDRVNNEQFF
size: few
J: TRBJ2-1
V: TRBV5-1
D: TRBD1

DNA: TGTGCCACCGGCGGACAGGGTAACACTAACTATGGCTACACCTTC
CDR3: CATGGQGNTNYGYTF
size: NA
J: TRBJ1-2
V: TRBV28
D: TRBD1

DNA: TGTGCCAGCAGTCCGGCCCTAGGCAATGAGCAGTTCTTC
CDR3: CASSPALGNEQFF
size: NA
J: TRBJ2-1
V: TRBV6-5
D: NA

DNA: TGTGCCAGCAGTGAATCAGGGGAAACAGGGATAAGTAACTATGGCTACACCTTC
CDR3: CASSESGETGISNYGYTF
size: NA
J: TRBJ1-2
V: TRBV25-1
D: NA

DNA: TGTGCCAGCTCACCACCGAGCTCGGGGAACACTGAAGCTTTCTTT
CDR3: CASSPPSSGNTEAFF
size: NA
J: TRBJ1-1
V: TRBV18
D: NA

DNA: TGTGCCAGCAGCCAATTCCCGGGACTAGCGGCCTCCTACAATGAGCAGTTCTTC
CDR3: CASSQFPGLAASYNEQFF
size: NA
J: TRBJ2-1
V: TRBV4-2
D: TRBD2

DNA: TGTGCCAGCAGTTACTCGACTCGGACGGGAAACACCATATATTTT
CDR3: CASSYSTRTGNTIYF
size: NA
J: TRBJ1-3
V: TRBV6-6
D: NA

DNA: TGTGCCAGCAGCTCCGGTCAGCGGACTGAAGCTTTCTTT
CDR3: CASSSGQRTEAFF
size: NA
J: TRBJ1-1
V: TRBV7-2
D: NA

DNA: TGTGCCAGCAGGATAGGACTGAACACTGAAGCTTTCTTT
CDR3: CASRIGLNTEAFF
size: NA
J: TRBJ1-1
V: TRBV6-5
D: NA

DNA: TGTGCCAGCAGCTTAGGGCTAGCGGGGGAGCAGTACTTC
CDR3: CASSLGLAGEQYF
size: NA
J: TRBJ2-7
V: TRBV13
D: TRBD2

DNA: TGTGCCAGTAGTATCCGGGGGCAAGGGAACACTGAAGCTTTCTTT
CDR3: CASSIRGQGNTEAFF
size: NA
J: TRBJ1-1
V: TRBV19
D: NA

DNA: TGCGCCAGCAGCTTGAGTCGTGGAACTAATGAAAAACTGTTTTTT
CDR3: CASSLSRGTNEKLFF
size: few
J: TRBJ1-4
V: TRBV5-1
D: NA

DNA: TGTGCCAGCAGTCTGACGGCGACAGGGACAGAGACCCAGTACTTC
CDR3: CASSLTATGTETQYF
size: NA
J: TRBJ2-5
V: TRBV6-6
D: TRBD1

DNA: TGTGCCAGCGGGAGGGAGCCCCTCTACAATGAGCAGTTCTTC
CDR3: CASGREPLYNEQFF
size: once
J: TRBJ2-1
V: TRBV6-5
D: TRBD2

DNA: TGCGCCAGCAGCCTGGGGGGACAGTACCAAGAGACCCAGTACTTC
CDR3: CASSLGGQYQETQYF
size: few
J: TRBJ2-5
V: TRBV5-1
D: NA